The rows below give T cell receptor beta chains drawn from one sample of a study of cytotoxic CD8 clonotypes in ibrutinib-treated CLL. The repertoire was sequenced with immunoSEQ multiplex PCR; TCRdb's copy has only in-frame clones and lacks some. Seen here are some 200,000 clones, roughly 77% observed once, and the top ten hold roughly 5.8%. Sample: PBMCs, taken after 12 months of ibrutinib treatment. The receptors shown here come from a human donor with chronic lymphocytic leukemia. CDR3s include the opening cysteine and the closing phenylalanine or tryptophan. Each record gives: D gene, V gene, CDR3 length, clone size, J gene, CDR3 DNA, CDR3 protein. A D gene is named only where the DNA matches it firmly. Clone size is given for some rows only: seen once, a few or many times, or a class if the clone is expanded.

d_gene: NA
v_gene: TRBV7-9
len: 15
abundance: few
j_gene: TRBJ2-2
CDR3nt: TGTGCCAGCAGCCCTCCTGGGGTTAGAGGCGGGGAGCTGTTTTTT
CDR3aa: CASSPPGVRGGELFF

d_gene: TRBD1
v_gene: TRBV28
len: 13
abundance: NA
j_gene: TRBJ1-2
CDR3nt: TGTGCCAGCACGGTACAGGGGATGTATGGCTACACCTTC
CDR3aa: CASTVQGMYGYTF

d_gene: NA
v_gene: TRBV28
len: 16
abundance: once
j_gene: TRBJ2-3
CDR3nt: TGTGCCAGCAGTTTATGGAAAGGATCTAGCACAGATACGCAGTATTTT
CDR3aa: CASSLWKGSSTDTQYF

d_gene: NA
v_gene: TRBV5-1
len: 14
abundance: NA
j_gene: TRBJ2-7
CDR3nt: TGCGCCAGCAGCCCTAACCCGGGCAGGGGTTGGCAGTACTTC
CDR3aa: CASSPNPGRGWQYF

d_gene: NA
v_gene: TRBV27
len: 14
abundance: NA
j_gene: TRBJ1-6
CDR3nt: TGTGCCAGCAGCTTGGACACTTTGGGGTCACCCCTCCACTTT
CDR3aa: CASSLDTLGSPLHF

d_gene: NA
v_gene: TRBV5-1
len: 15
abundance: few
j_gene: TRBJ2-7
CDR3nt: TGCGCCAGCAGCTTGACGGTGGCGACTGCAAGAGAGCAGTACTTC
CDR3aa: CASSLTVATAREQYF

d_gene: TRBD1
v_gene: TRBV15
len: 14
abundance: NA
j_gene: TRBJ2-7
CDR3nt: TGTGCCACCAGCTCCCAAGCGGACAGGGCTGAGCAGTACTTC
CDR3aa: CATSSQADRAEQYF

d_gene: TRBD1
v_gene: TRBV11-2
len: 13
abundance: NA
j_gene: TRBJ2-5
CDR3nt: TGTGCCAGCAGCGAAGACAGGGTTGAGACCCAGTACTTC
CDR3aa: CASSEDRVETQYF

d_gene: TRBD2
v_gene: TRBV19
len: 13
abundance: NA
j_gene: TRBJ2-7
CDR3nt: TGTGCCAGTAAGGCGGGAGCTGGCTCCGAGCAGTACTTC
CDR3aa: CASKAGAGSEQYF

d_gene: NA
v_gene: TRBV19
len: 13
abundance: NA
j_gene: TRBJ2-1
CDR3nt: TGTGCCAGCTCCCGGGGCAGCTACAATGAGCAGTTCTTC
CDR3aa: CASSRGSYNEQFF

d_gene: TRBD2
v_gene: TRBV5-4
len: 14
abundance: NA
j_gene: TRBJ2-7
CDR3nt: TGTGCCAGCTCTAAGCGGGAGGGCGTCTACGAGCAGTACTTC
CDR3aa: CASSKREGVYEQYF

d_gene: TRBD1
v_gene: TRBV19
len: 14
abundance: NA
j_gene: TRBJ1-4
CDR3nt: TGTGCCACCCACGACAGGGGGCGCGATGAAAAACTGTTTTTT
CDR3aa: CATHDRGRDEKLFF

d_gene: NA
v_gene: TRBV13
len: 14
abundance: NA
j_gene: TRBJ2-7
CDR3nt: TGTGCCAGCAGCCCCACGTGGTGTGGGGACGAGCAGTACTTC
CDR3aa: CASSPTWCGDEQYF

d_gene: NA
v_gene: TRBV15
len: 13
abundance: NA
j_gene: TRBJ1-1
CDR3nt: TGTGCCACCAGCAGAGGAGGGGGTACTGAAGCTTTCTTT
CDR3aa: CATSRGGGTEAFF

d_gene: NA
v_gene: TRBV29-1
len: 11
abundance: NA
j_gene: TRBJ2-3
CDR3nt: TGCAGCGTTGTCCCCTTACACACGCAGTATTTT
CDR3aa: CSVVPLHTQYF

d_gene: TRBD1
v_gene: TRBV5-1
len: 15
abundance: NA
j_gene: TRBJ1-6
CDR3nt: TGCGCCAGCAGCTTGTGGACAGGGGAAGGGTCACCCCTCCACTTT
CDR3aa: CASSLWTGEGSPLHF

d_gene: TRBD1
v_gene: TRBV5-4
len: 15
abundance: NA
j_gene: TRBJ2-7
CDR3nt: TGTGCCAGCAGCTTACCCGGGACAGGGGCTCACGAGCAGTACTTC
CDR3aa: CASSLPGTGAHEQYF

d_gene: NA
v_gene: TRBV4-3
len: 13
abundance: once
j_gene: TRBJ2-7
CDR3nt: TGCGCCAGCAGCCTACTACGGGGTAACGAGCAGTACTTC
CDR3aa: CASSLLRGNEQYF

d_gene: NA
v_gene: TRBV9
len: 13
abundance: NA
j_gene: TRBJ1-2
CDR3nt: TGTGCCAGCAGCGTAGCAACTAACTATGGCTACACCTTC
CDR3aa: CASSVATNYGYTF

d_gene: NA
v_gene: TRBV11-2
len: 16
abundance: NA
j_gene: TRBJ2-2
CDR3nt: TGTGCCAGCAGTCACGAAAAAACTTATTACACCGGGGAGCTGTTTTTT
CDR3aa: CASSHEKTYYTGELFF

d_gene: NA
v_gene: TRBV19
len: 13
abundance: NA
j_gene: TRBJ2-3
CDR3nt: TGTGCCAGTAGTCGGACAGTCACAGATACGCAGTATTTT
CDR3aa: CASSRTVTDTQYF

d_gene: NA
v_gene: TRBV6-5
len: 13
abundance: NA
j_gene: TRBJ2-3
CDR3nt: TGTGCCAGCAGTTATAACCGCGAATCGTACCAGTATTTT
CDR3aa: CASSYNRESYQYF

d_gene: NA
v_gene: TRBV5-8
len: 14
abundance: NA
j_gene: TRBJ2-3
CDR3nt: TGTGCCAGCGCGAGCGGGCGCCGCACAGATACGCAGTATTTT
CDR3aa: CASASGRRTDTQYF

d_gene: NA
v_gene: TRBV6-4
len: 14
abundance: NA
j_gene: TRBJ1-1
CDR3nt: TGTGCCAGCAGTGACGCAGAAAGGACCCCCGAGGCTTTCTTT
CDR3aa: CASSDAERTPEAFF

d_gene: TRBD1
v_gene: TRBV4-1
len: 13
abundance: once
j_gene: TRBJ1-4
CDR3nt: TGCGCCAGCACGGGACAGCTTAATGAAAAACTGTTTTTT
CDR3aa: CASTGQLNEKLFF

d_gene: TRBD1
v_gene: TRBV18
len: 16
abundance: NA
j_gene: TRBJ1-4
CDR3nt: TGTGCCAGCTCACCAGCGAATCCAGGGGGGAATGAAAAACTGTTTTTT
CDR3aa: CASSPANPGGNEKLFF

d_gene: NA
v_gene: TRBV25-1
len: 14
abundance: NA
j_gene: TRBJ1-2
CDR3nt: TGTGCCAGCAGTGAAGGGGTATTGAGCTATGGCTACACCTTC
CDR3aa: CASSEGVLSYGYTF

d_gene: NA
v_gene: TRBV19
len: 14
abundance: NA
j_gene: TRBJ1-1
CDR3nt: TGTGCCAGTAGTATAGCAGGGGTGTACACTGAAGCTTTCTTT
CDR3aa: CASSIAGVYTEAFF

d_gene: NA
v_gene: TRBV6-5
len: 10
abundance: NA
j_gene: TRBJ2-7
CDR3nt: TGTGCCAGCAGACCTATAGGGGAGTGCTTC
CDR3aa: CASRPIGECF

d_gene: TRBD1
v_gene: TRBV27
len: 15
abundance: NA
j_gene: TRBJ2-5
CDR3nt: TGTGCCAGCCAGAGGACAGGGGCATTCCAAGAGACCCAGTACTTC
CDR3aa: CASQRTGAFQETQYF

d_gene: NA
v_gene: TRBV29-1
len: 15
abundance: NA
j_gene: TRBJ1-2
CDR3nt: TGCAGCGCCGAAGGAGGTCGGTCCCTGGATCGCGGCTACACCTTC
CDR3aa: CSAEGGRSLDRGYTF

d_gene: TRBD1
v_gene: TRBV9
len: 13
abundance: NA
j_gene: TRBJ1-2
CDR3nt: TGTGCCAGCAGCGTACAGGGGGAGGGTGGCTACACCTTC
CDR3aa: CASSVQGEGGYTF

d_gene: NA
v_gene: TRBV30
len: 18
abundance: NA
j_gene: TRBJ1-4
CDR3nt: TGTGCCTGGAGTGTTATTAAAGTATTCCTAGCAACTAATGAAAAACTGTTTTTT
CDR3aa: CAWSVIKVFLATNEKLFF

d_gene: TRBD2
v_gene: TRBV2
len: 15
abundance: NA
j_gene: TRBJ2-3
CDR3nt: TGTGCCAGCAGTGCGTTAGGGACTAGCGCAGATACGCAGTATTTT
CDR3aa: CASSALGTSADTQYF

d_gene: TRBD2
v_gene: TRBV28
len: 17
abundance: NA
j_gene: TRBJ2-7
CDR3nt: TGTGCCAGCAGTCCAGACACCCGGACTAGCGGGAGGGGCGAGCAGTACTTC
CDR3aa: CASSPDTRTSGRGEQYF

d_gene: NA
v_gene: TRBV18
len: 13
abundance: many
j_gene: TRBJ1-6
CDR3nt: TGTGCCAGCTCACCAAAGGGGTATTCACCCCTCCACTTT
CDR3aa: CASSPKGYSPLHF

d_gene: TRBD1
v_gene: TRBV5-1
len: 15
abundance: NA
j_gene: TRBJ2-5
CDR3nt: TGCGCCAGCAGCGACGGGACAGGGGCTCTGGAGGCCCAGTACTTC
CDR3aa: CASSDGTGALEAQYF

d_gene: TRBD2
v_gene: TRBV6-6
len: 14
abundance: NA
j_gene: TRBJ2-1
CDR3nt: TGTGCCAGCAGACCGGCGGGGGGGTACAATGAGCAGTTCTTC
CDR3aa: CASRPAGGYNEQFF

d_gene: TRBD1
v_gene: TRBV29-1
len: 15
abundance: few
j_gene: TRBJ1-2
CDR3nt: TGCAGCGTTGGCGGACAGGGGTCTTATAACTATGGCTACACCTTC
CDR3aa: CSVGGQGSYNYGYTF

d_gene: TRBD2
v_gene: TRBV9
len: 14
abundance: NA
j_gene: TRBJ2-7
CDR3nt: TGTGCCAGCAGCGCCGGGACTAGCGTTTACGAGCAGTACTTC
CDR3aa: CASSAGTSVYEQYF

d_gene: NA
v_gene: TRBV18
len: 13
abundance: NA
j_gene: TRBJ2-1
CDR3nt: TGTGCCAGCTCACCTGGGCAGGGCGATGAGCAGTTCTTC
CDR3aa: CASSPGQGDEQFF

d_gene: NA
v_gene: TRBV7-2
len: 15
abundance: NA
j_gene: TRBJ2-5
CDR3nt: TGTGCCAGCAGCTTAGTACTTCATCGGATCGAGACCCAGTACTTC
CDR3aa: CASSLVLHRIETQYF

d_gene: TRBD1
v_gene: TRBV7-2
len: 15
abundance: few
j_gene: TRBJ1-5
CDR3nt: TGTGCCAGCAGTGTACAGGGGAGAGGCAATCAGCCCCAGCATTTT
CDR3aa: CASSVQGRGNQPQHF

d_gene: TRBD1
v_gene: TRBV7-7
len: 13
abundance: NA
j_gene: TRBJ2-7
CDR3nt: TGTGCTAGCAGCAAGGACAGGGGGACTGAGCAGTACTTC
CDR3aa: CASSKDRGTEQYF

d_gene: NA
v_gene: TRBV14
len: 14
abundance: NA
j_gene: TRBJ2-7
CDR3nt: TGTGCCAGCGGAAAGGCGGGCGCCCACTACGAGCAGTACTTC
CDR3aa: CASGKAGAHYEQYF

d_gene: NA
v_gene: TRBV19
len: 12
abundance: NA
j_gene: TRBJ1-1
CDR3nt: TGTGCCAGTAGTATAGGAGGGAATGAAGCTTTCTTT
CDR3aa: CASSIGGNEAFF

d_gene: NA
v_gene: TRBV27
len: 17
abundance: NA
j_gene: TRBJ1-2
CDR3nt: TGTGCCAGCAGTTTATCCAACCTAGGGGGGGCCGGCTATGGCTACACCTTC
CDR3aa: CASSLSNLGGAGYGYTF

d_gene: TRBD1
v_gene: TRBV6-1
len: 14
abundance: NA
j_gene: TRBJ2-7
CDR3nt: TGTGCCAGCAGTCAGTCAGGGGGAATCTACGAGCAGTACTTC
CDR3aa: CASSQSGGIYEQYF

d_gene: TRBD2
v_gene: TRBV19
len: 15
abundance: NA
j_gene: TRBJ2-2
CDR3nt: TGTGCCAGTAGTGCCCGGGGGGGGTTCACCGGGGAGCTGTTTTTT
CDR3aa: CASSARGGFTGELFF

d_gene: NA
v_gene: TRBV2
len: 15
abundance: few
j_gene: TRBJ1-1
CDR3nt: TGTGCCAGCAGTGAAGTCCAGCCAGGGAGAGGCAAAGCTTTCTTT
CDR3aa: CASSEVQPGRGKAFF

d_gene: NA
v_gene: TRBV5-1
len: 14
abundance: NA
j_gene: TRBJ2-3
CDR3nt: TGCGCCAGCAGCTTGGCGCCAGCCACAGATACGCAGTATTTT
CDR3aa: CASSLAPATDTQYF

d_gene: NA
v_gene: TRBV5-1
len: 14
abundance: NA
j_gene: TRBJ1-1
CDR3nt: TGCGCCAGCAGCTTATCCGACCCTTCCCTTGAAGCTTTCTTT
CDR3aa: CASSLSDPSLEAFF

d_gene: NA
v_gene: TRBV4-3
len: 13
abundance: NA
j_gene: TRBJ2-3
CDR3nt: TGCGCCAGCAGCCAAGAGTGGAGAGATACGCAGTATTTT
CDR3aa: CASSQEWRDTQYF

d_gene: NA
v_gene: TRBV2
len: 18
abundance: NA
j_gene: TRBJ2-7
CDR3nt: TGTGCCAGCAGTGGACTCCCCGGGACCCAGTGGAAGGTCTACGAGCAGTACTTC
CDR3aa: CASSGLPGTQWKVYEQYF